This TCR beta chain was sequenced during a study of CD8 T cells in ankylosing spondylitis. Study-wide findings and caveats: CD8+ disease-linked clones were present at relatively low frequencies in blood. In ankylosing spondylitis blood, a motif of about 8 highly homologous TCR beta variants appeared characteristic. Prior work had noted some motif variants in reactive arthritis blood and synovial fluid. The study looked at matched synovial fluid samples from ankylosing spondylitis patients. Disease-linked clones were reported to be significantly enriched there.

Worth noting for this clonotype: Its antigen is not known.

Trimming left V 6 bases short and J 0 bases short, with 11 bases between. This CDR3 is 13 amino acids long. Germline CDR1 and CDR2: GTSNPN and SVGIG (reference sequence). Quantitative 5'-RACE with molecular barcodes generated TCR beta libraries. In TCRdb, the 5' RACE reads were re-called with MiXCR into one record per CDR3 protein. The table includes roughly 370,000 distinct CDR3 sequences, 20% to 25% detected once. This TCR derives from a male donor with ankylosing spondylitis. This chain links TRBV30 with TRBJ1-2, with D unresolved. Sequences were obtained from blood, either unsorted or a sorted T cell fraction (not recorded which). The CDR3 coding sequence is TGTGCCTGTACGGACGGACCTAACTATGGCTACACCTTC. Protein sequence: CACTDGPNYGYTF.